The 31 T cell receptor beta chains given below trace back to one sample, sequenced in a study of T cell repertoires in cytomegalovirus infection. A single record per CDR3 protein comes from TCRdb applying MiXCR to the reads. The table shows 400,000 to 550,000 distinct CDR3 sequences, with around 11% occurring only once. Sample: PBMCs. Source of these receptors: a human donor in good health (CMV status not recorded). Some clones in this sample may be carry-over from other donors' samples.

This clonotype was observed at least ten times. This rearrangement joins TRBV19 to TRBJ2-5; D is perhaps TRBD2 (5 bases). Trimming shortened V by 5 bases and J by 4 bases, and 8 bases separated the two germline ends. This CDR3 comprises 12 residues. The germline gives CDR1 LNHDA, CDR2 SQIVND (reference sequence). CDR3 DNA sequence: TGTGCCAGTAGTCCGGCGGGAGAGACCCAGTACTTC. This codes for CASSPAGETQYF.

The chain joins TRBV23-1 to TRBJ1-5, with 7 positions matching TRBD1. TRBV23-1 is flagged as an ORF with uncertain function. V lost 3 bases, J lost 5 bases, and 7 bases stayed unmatched. The CDR3 covers 15 residues. For the CDR3, the DNA is TGCGCCAGCAGTCATCTACAGGGGAGGCATCAGCCCCAGCATTTT. Protein product: CASSHLQGRHQPQHF.

This clonotype was picked up many times. The chain combines TRBV5-1 with TRBJ2-5; 8 nucleotides agree with TRBD1. From germline, CDR1 is SGHRS and CDR2 YFSETQ. V gave up 5 bases and J gave up 5 bases; unmatched junction bases: 11. The CDR3 totals 15 residues. This chain's CDR3 is CASSSGQGLLETQYF. DNA of the CDR3: TGCGCCAGCAGTTCCGGACAGGGACTTTTGGAGACCCAGTACTTC. Full variable domain (remainder filled in from reference TRBV5-1 and TRBJ2-5): KAGVTQTPRYLIKTRGQQVTLSCSPISGHRSVSWYQQTPGQGLQFLFEYFSETQRNKGNFPGRFSGRQFSNSRSEMNVSTLELGDSALYLCASSSGQGLLETQYFGPGTRLLVL.

This clonotype was counted ten times or more. The chain combines TRBV18 with TRBJ2-4; D is uncertain. V lost 2 bases and J lost 1, with 6 bases in between. Germline CDR1 reads KGHSH; CDR2 reads LQKENI. The CDR3 totals 14 residues. In DNA form, the CDR3 reads TGTGCCAGCTCACCAACCTCCGCCAAAAACATTCAGTACTTC. Its translation: CASSPTSAKNIQYF.

This clonotype was seen at least ten times. V usage is TRBV11-2 and J usage is TRBJ2-5, with TRBD2 matching 11 bases. Per germline, CDR1 SGHAT and CDR2 FQNNGV. This CDR3 region has 16 residues. V gave up 5 bases and J gave up 5 bases; unmatched junction bases: 10. The CDR3 sequence is CASSRRVSGRGETQYF. CDR3 sequence (DNA): TGTGCCAGCAGCCGTCGCGTTAGCGGGAGGGGGGAGACCCAGTACTTC.

This clonotype was seen only a few times. CDR3 protein: CASSLVATTNEKLFF. The CDR3 DNA follows: TGTGCCAGCAGCTTGGTGGCAACAACTAATGAAAAACTGTTTTTT. This chain connects TRBV5-5 to TRBJ1-4; no reliable D call. The CDR3 totals 15 residues. Trimming removed 0 bases at V and 0 bases at J, with 6 bases between. Germline V gene sequence: CDR1 SGHKS, CDR2 YYEKEE (reference sequence). Combining the CDR3 with reference TRBV5-5 and TRBJ1-4 gives the whole variable domain DAGVTQSPTHLIKTRGQQVTLRCSPISGHKSVSWYQQVLGQGPQFIFQYYEKEERGRGNFPDRFSARQFPNYSSELNVNALLLGDSALYLCASSLVATTNEKLFFGSGTQLSVL.

This clonotype was counted only a few times. The chain is built from TRBV11-2 and TRBJ1-1; tentative D call: TRBD1 (5 bases). The CDR3 consists of 14 residues. The V gene lost 4 bases and the J gene lost 4 bases, with 13 bases spanning the gap. Germline V lookup: CDR1 SGHAT, CDR2 FQNNGV. The CDR3 nucleotides read TGTGCCAGCAGCTCGACAGCAGGATCCACTGAAGCTTTCTTT. This codes for CASSSTAGSTEAFF.

This clonotype came up many times. This chain joins TRBV7-2 and TRBJ2-3; 8 bases fit TRBD1. In germline, CDR1 is SGHTA, CDR2 FQGNSA. Trimming took 5 bases from V and 3 from J; bases not matched to a gene: 1. The CDR3 is 13 residues long. CDR3 region: CASSRQGTDTQYF. In DNA form, the CDR3 reads TGTGCCAGCAGCCGACAGGGGACAGATACGCAGTATTTT.

Details on this clonotype: This could be a read error, since a much larger clone is one nucleotide away. V usage is TRBV14 and J usage is TRBJ2-7; D call uncertain. Germline V gene lookup returns CDR1 SGHDN and CDR2 FVKESK. This CDR3 has 12 residues. The CDR3: CANSQAPYEQYF. In DNA form, the CDR3 reads TGTGCCAACAGCCAAGCCCCGTACGAGCAGTACTTC.

The V and J genes are TRBV10-2 and TRBJ2-7, with a weak D call TRBD2 (6 bases). The CDR3 spans 13 residues. The germline V gene has CDR1 WSHSY and CDR2 SAAADI. The V end was cut by 3 bases, the J end by 2 bases, with 8 bases between. The CDR3 DNA sequence: TGCGCCAGCAGTGATTGGGGGGCCTACGAGCAGTACTTC. This encodes CASSDWGAYEQYF.

In its sample, this clonotype was seen many times. The V call is TRBV5-5, the J call TRBJ2-2; D uncertain. CDR1 is SGHKS and CDR2 is YYEKEE in the germline V gene (reference sequence). Between the trimmed V and J ends, which lost 1 base and 0 bases, there was a span of 7 bases. The CDR3 covers 15 residues. CDR3 in DNA: TGTGCCAGCAGCTTGTATACAGCGAACACCGGGGAGCTGTTTTTT. Translation: CASSLYTANTGELFF. Full variable domain (missing parts from reference TRBV5-5 and TRBJ2-2): DAGVTQSPTHLIKTRGQQVTLRCSPISGHKSVSWYQQVLGQGPQFIFQYYEKEERGRGNFPDRFSARQFPNYSSELNVNALLLGDSALYLCASSLYTANTGELFFGEGSRLTVL.

This clonotype was observed at least ten times. The chain uses TRBV7-8 and TRBJ1-5, with 11 bases that match TRBD1. This CDR3 contains 16 residues. V shed 5 bases, J shed 6 bases, and the junction held 9 bases outside the gene matches. Germline CDR1 reads SGHVS; CDR2 reads FQNEAQ. The CDR3 DNA sequence: TGTGCCAGCAGCCCCCGTGGACAGGGGGCTCGTCAGCCCCAGCATTTT. It codes for CASSPRGQGARQPQHF. The whole variable domain, remainder taken from reference TRBV7-8 and TRBJ1-5, is GAGVSQSPRYKVAKRGQDVALRCDPISGHVSLFWYQQALGQGPEFLTYFQNEAQLDKSGLPSDRFFAERPEGSVSTLKIQRTQQEDSAVYLCASSPRGQGARQPQHFGDGTRLSIL.

This clonotype has ten or more counts. The chain combines TRBV14 with TRBJ1-2; D is ambiguous. The germline CDR1 and CDR2 sequences are SGHDN and FVKESK. This CDR3 has 14 amino acids. V was trimmed by 3 bases and J by 6 bases, leaving 14 bases between them. The CDR3 nucleotides are TGTGCCAGCAGCCACGTACTCCTTGGGGATGGCTACACCTTC. It translates to CASSHVLLGDGYTF.

This clonotype occurred many times. V gene TRBV7-9 combines with J gene TRBJ2-5, with a possible D match to TRBD1 (6 bases). This CDR3 is 13 amino acids long. CDR1 is SEHNR, CDR2 FQNEAQ, per germline (reference sequence). V was shortened by 8 bases and J by 1 base, with 11 bases between the two germline ends. The CDR3 DNA is TGTGCCAGCCTCCAGGGGTCCCAAGAGACCCAGTACTTC. Translation gives CASLQGSQETQYF. Together with reference TRBV7-9 and TRBJ2-5, the CDR3 gives the full variable domain: DTGVSQNPRHKITKRGQNVTFRCDPISEHNRLYWYRQTLGQGPEFLTYFQNEAQLEKSRLLSDRFSAERPKGSFSTLEIQRTEQGDSAMYLCASLQGSQETQYFGPGTRLLVL.

This clonotype was seen at least ten times. Sequence at one end of the junction differs from germline and may be a read error. The chain has TRBV2 and TRBJ2-1, with 11 bases lining up with TRBD2. The germline CDR1 and CDR2 sequences are SNHLY and FYNNEI. The CDR3 length is 13 residues. In DNA, the CDR3 is TGTGCCAGCAAGGTAGCGGGAGGGCTTGAGGAGTTCTTC. It codes for CASKVAGGLEEFF.

This clonotype was counted a few times. The chain is built from TRBV4-1 and TRBJ1-4, with D hard to call. The CDR3 sequence is 15 residues long. The V and J ends lost 0 bases and 8 bases respectively, with 13 bases between them. The V gene's germline CDR1 is MGHRA and CDR2 YSYEKL. The CDR3 DNA is TGCGCCAGCAGCCAAGATCCCGGGTCTCACGAAAAACTGTTTTTT. Its protein product is CASSQDPGSHEKLFF.

This clonotype showed up many times. V usage is TRBV7-2 and J usage is TRBJ1-5, with 7 bases aligning to TRBD1. The trim removed 1 base at V and 7 bases at J, leaving 10 bases unmatched. Germline CDR1 SGHTA, CDR2 FQGNSA. This CDR3 region has 16 residues. CDR3 residues: CASSLDRLGGGQPQHF. The CDR3, as DNA: TGTGCCAGCAGCTTAGATCGGTTAGGGGGCGGACAGCCCCAGCATTTT. Supplemented by reference TRBV7-2 and TRBJ1-5, the full variable domain reads GAGVSQSPSNKVTEKGKDVELRCDPISGHTALYWYRQSLGQGLEFLIYFQGNSAPDKSGLPSDRFSAERTGGSVSTLTIQRTQQEDSAVYLCASSLDRLGGGQPQHFGDGTRLSIL.

There are many counts of this clonotype. The chain employs TRBV6-1 and TRBJ2-1, with D possibly TRBD2 on 7 matching bases. Germline loops: CDR1 MNHNS, CDR2 SASEGT. The CDR3 is 12 amino acids. Trimming left V 8 bases short and J 7 bases short, with 12 bases between. The CDR3 DNA reads as TGTGCCAGCGGGGGGGCCTCGAATGAGCAGTTCTTC. Amino acid sequence: CASGGASNEQFF.

The rearrangement joins TRBV19 to TRBJ2-2; TRBD2 aligns across 8 bases. Per the germline V gene, CDR1 is LNHDA and CDR2 is SQIVND (reference sequence). There are 17 residues in the CDR3. Trimming at V came to 5 bases and at J to 0 bases, leaving 8 bases not matched to a gene. The CDR3 sequence is CASSASVSGANTGELFF. DNA of the CDR3: TGTGCCAGTAGTGCATCTGTTAGCGGGGCGAACACCGGGGAGCTGTTTTTT.

This clonotype has only a few counts. The V call is TRBV29-1, the J call TRBJ1-2; TRBD1 agrees at 12 bases. This CDR3 comprises 19 residues. The J segment lost 0 bases and the V segment lost 4 bases, leaving 15 bases of the junction unmatched. Germline V gene lookup returns CDR1 SQVTM and CDR2 ANQGSEA. The CDR3 is CSVVLFRDRGRQANYGYTF. The CDR3 coding sequence is TGCAGCGTTGTTCTTTTTCGGGACAGGGGGCGTCAAGCTAACTATGGCTACACCTTC.

At least ten counts were recorded for this clonotype. The rearrangement uses TRBV19 and TRBJ1-2; 10 bases agree with TRBD1. The CDR3 consists of 13 residues. CDR1 and CDR2 from the germline V gene are LNHDA and SQIVND (reference sequence). J was trimmed by 7 bases and V by 7 bases; bases with no gene match: 6. As DNA, the CDR3 is TGTGCCAGTATCCCAGGGGACAGGGGTGGCTACACCTTC. Translation gives CASIPGDRGGYTF. Together with reference TRBV19 and TRBJ1-2, the CDR3 gives the full variable domain: DGGITQSPKYLFRKEGQNVTLSCEQNLNHDAMYWYRQDPGQGLRLIYYSQIVNDFQKGDIAEGYSVSREKKESFPLTVTSAQKNPTAFYLCASIPGDRGGYTFGSGTRLTVV.

This clonotype showed up many times. The CDR3 here is CASSSEEIYNEQFF. CDR3 in DNA: TGTGCCAGCAGCTCGGAGGAGATATACAATGAGCAGTTCTTC. V and J are TRBV7-6 and TRBJ2-1, with D maybe TRBD2 (5 bases). The CDR3 loop spans 14 amino acids. V lost 4 bases and J lost 4, with 11 bases in between. From germline, CDR1 is SGHVS and CDR2 FNYEAQ.

This clonotype occurred many times. The rearrangement uses TRBV2 and TRBJ1-6; D uncertain. The CDR3 sequence is 11 residues long. The V and J ends lost 7 bases and 9 bases respectively, with 7 bases between them. From germline, CDR1 is SNHLY and CDR2 FYNNEI. CDR3 in amino acids: CASTRRSPLHF. The CDR3 coding sequence is TGTGCCAGCACCCGGCGTTCACCCCTCCACTTT.

This clonotype appeared many times. The chain has TRBV7-9 and TRBJ2-1; 7 nucleotides match TRBD1. Losses at the gene ends were 5 bases for V and 3 bases for J; bases not matched to a gene: 7. The CDR3 runs 15 residues. Per the germline V gene, CDR1 is SEHNR and CDR2 is FQNEAQ (reference sequence). The CDR3 here is CASSPRDSNYNEQFF. The DNA of the CDR3 is TGTGCCAGCAGCCCTCGGGACAGTAACTACAATGAGCAGTTCTTC.

The chain uses TRBV20-1 and TRBJ2-5; TRBD1 agrees at 9 bases. The germline gives CDR1 DFQATT, CDR2 SNEGSKA (reference sequence). There are 13 residues in the CDR3. With V trimmed by 5 bases and J by 3 bases, 4 bases remained unmatched. The CDR3 protein is CSAEGQGKETQYF. The DNA of the CDR3 is TGCAGTGCTGAGGGACAGGGAAAAGAGACCCAGTACTTC.

This clonotype was recorded many times. The chain employs TRBV6-2 or TRBV6-3 and TRBJ2-7, with D possibly being TRBD2 (6 bases). V was pared by 5 bases and J by 2 bases, with 19 bases between. The CDR3 runs 16 residues. Germline values: CDR1 MNHEY, CDR2 SVGEGT. The CDR3 loop reads CASSMSGTPRPYEQYF. The CDR3, as DNA: TGTGCCAGCAGTATGTCCGGGACTCCAAGACCCTACGAGCAGTACTTC.

J is TRBJ2-2 and V is TRBV29-1; 9 bases map to TRBD1. CDR1 SQVTM and CDR2 ANQGSEA come from the germline V gene. The trim removed 4 bases at V and 5 bases at J, leaving 5 bases unmatched. The length of the CDR3 is 14 residues. CDR3 coding DNA: TGCAGCGTTGGAGGGACAGGGCGGACCGGGGAGCTGTTTTTT. Amino acids: CSVGGTGRTGELFF.

This clonotype was observed many times. The genes are TRBV7-2 and TRBJ2-6; D possibly corresponds to TRBD1 (5 bases). The CDR3 runs to 15 residues. V lost 5 bases and J 3 bases, leaving 11 bases between the germline ends. The germline gives CDR1 SGHTA, CDR2 FQGNSA. The CDR3 DNA reads as TGTGCCAGCAGCCCCCGCAGGGATGGGGCCAACGTCCTGACTTTC. Encoded protein: CASSPRRDGANVLTF.

Details on this clonotype: One end of the junction varies from germline; a read error may be responsible. The chain combines TRBV30 with TRBJ2-1, with D perhaps being TRBD1 or TRBD2 (5 bases each). In germline, CDR1 is GTSNPN, CDR2 SVGIG (reference sequence). The CDR3 is 12 amino acids. The chain's CDR3 is CAWRRGDGARVF. Here the CDR3 DNA reads TGTGCCTGGAGGAGGGGCGACGGGGCCCGGGTCTTC. The full variable domain, in which reference TRBV30 and TRBJ2-1 provide the parts outside the CDR3, is SQTIHQWPATLVQPVGSPLSLECTVEGTSNPNLYWYRQAAGRGLQLLFYSVGIGQISSEVPQNLSASRPQDRQFILSSKKLLLSDSGFYLCAWRRGDGARVFGPGTRLTVL.

This clonotype was detected ten times or more. The chain joins TRBV7-2 to TRBJ2-1, with D uncertain. Trimming left V 3 bases short and J 0 bases short, with 9 bases between. Germline V lookup: CDR1 SGHTA, CDR2 FQGNSA. The CDR3 contains 15 residues. CDR3 sequence (DNA): TGTGCCAGCAGCTTTGACCGTAGCTCCTACAATGAGCAGTTCTTC. Translated, it gives CASSFDRSSYNEQFF.

This clonotype was seen many times. The chain joins TRBV5-6 to TRBJ2-1, with no clear D. Germline CDR1 reads SGHDT; CDR2 reads YYEEEE. V dropped 6 bases and J dropped 7 bases, with 8 bases sitting between them. The length of the CDR3 is 11 residues. CDR3 protein: CASNRMNEQFF. For the CDR3, the DNA is TGTGCCAGCAACCGTATGAATGAGCAGTTCTTC.